A selection of T cell receptor beta chains follows, all from one sample in a study of spatial heterogeneity in lung cancer. TCRdb re-analysed the 5' RACE reads in MiXCR, keeping a single row per CDR3 protein. Of some 10,000 distinct CDR3 sequences detected, 13% to 15% appear once; the ten largest clones hold around 16%. This sample comprised lung tumor tissue, obtained at surgery. The receptor set was obtained from a male donor with early-stage non-small cell lung cancer. Both conserved end residues are part of each CDR3. The D gene is left open where the match is weak. Some rows mark clone size as missing; the rest say once, few, many or name a class of expanded clone.

clone_size	v_call	d_call	j_call	cdr3_nt	cdr3_aa
-	TRBV4-3	-	TRBJ1-1	TGCGCCAGCAGCCAAGTTCCGGCGGAGCGAGCTTTCTTT	CASSQVPAERAFF
-	TRBV4-3	-	TRBJ2-7	TGCGCCAGCAGCCAAGAGGGCGGGGTAGCCTACGAGCAGTACTTC	CASSQEGGVAYEQYF
many	TRBV6-1	-	TRBJ1-4	TGTGCCAGCAGTGGACAGATTGCAACTAATGAAAAACTGTTTTTT	CASSGQIATNEKLFF
few	TRBV28	-	TRBJ1-1	TGTGCCAGCAGTTTAAGCACTGAAGCTTTCTTT	CASSLSTEAFF
few	TRBV20-1	TRBD2	TRBJ2-1	TGCAGTGCTAGACTAGCGGGCCGACCCCAGAATGAGCAGTTCTTC	CSARLAGRPQNEQFF
medium-sized	TRBV5-4	-	TRBJ2-3	TGTGCCAGCAGCTTAGGCGGGCCGCAAACAGATACGCAGTATTTT	CASSLGGPQTDTQYF
medium-sized	TRBV29-1	TRBD2	TRBJ2-5	TGCAGCGGCACCGGGACTAGCGGGCAAGAGACCCAGTACTTC	CSGTGTSGQETQYF
medium-sized	TRBV7-7	-	TRBJ2-1	TGTGCCAGCAGCTTAGCCACCCTTAATGAGCAGTTCTTC	CASSLATLNEQFF
medium-sized	TRBV14	TRBD1	TRBJ1-6	TGTGCCAGCAGCCACGGACAGGTGATCTATAATTCACCCCTCCACTTT	CASSHGQVIYNSPLHF
few	TRBV4-1	-	TRBJ2-6	TGCGCCAGCAGCCAACAACGAAGGGACCGTTTCGACTCTGGGGCCAACGTCCTGACTTTC	CASSQQRRDRFDSGANVLTF
many	TRBV5-4	-	TRBJ2-7	TGTGCCAGCAGCGAAGCCCTGGGCGATTACGAGCAGTACTTC	CASSEALGDYEQYF
many	TRBV20-1	-	TRBJ2-7	TGCAGTGCTAGAGATCGGCAGTACGAGCAGTACTTC	CSARDRQYEQYF
few	TRBV12-3/TRBV12-4	TRBD2	TRBJ2-1	TGTGCCAGCAGTTTAGAAGGGTCTAGCGGGAGGAGGAACAATGAGCAGTTCTTC	CASSLEGSSGRRNNEQFF
medium-sized	TRBV2	-	TRBJ1-5	TGTGCCAGCAGTGGGACAAATAGCAATCAGCCCCAGCATTTT	CASSGTNSNQPQHF
-	TRBV7-3	-	TRBJ2-2	TGTGCCAGCAGCTCACAGGACACCGGGGAGCTGTTTTTT	CASSSQDTGELFF
-	TRBV6-5	TRBD2	TRBJ2-7	TGTGCCAGCAGTTACTCGACTAGCGGGAGACTCTACGAGCAGTACTTC	CASSYSTSGRLYEQYF
-	TRBV18	-	TRBJ1-1	TGTGCCAGCTCACCACCGGCTTGGTCTGGAAACACTGAAGCTTTCTTT	CASSPPAWSGNTEAFF
many	TRBV28	-	TRBJ2-7	TGTGCCAGCAGTTTGAGGGTGGGAGAGCAGTACTTC	CASSLRVGEQYF
many	TRBV20-1	-	TRBJ2-5	TGCAGTGCCGAGTATCGTATAGGGGAGACCCAGTACTTC	CSAEYRIGETQYF
few	TRBV28	-	TRBJ1-1	TGTGCCAGCAGCCGGCCAGCTCGGGTCACTGAAGCTTTCTTT	CASSRPARVTEAFF
many	TRBV30	TRBD1	TRBJ1-2	TGTGCCTGGAGTCCTTGGCAGGGGGCGCTTGGTGGCTACACCTTC	CAWSPWQGALGGYTF
medium-sized	TRBV20-1	-	TRBJ2-1	TGCAGTGCTAGACCTTCCTACAATGAGCAGTTCTTC	CSARPSYNEQFF
-	TRBV12-3/TRBV12-4	TRBD2	TRBJ2-1	TGTGCCAGCAGTCCCTCGGCGGGGGGTCAAAGGAATGAGCAGTTCTTC	CASSPSAGGQRNEQFF
many	TRBV7-2	TRBD2	TRBJ2-7	TGTGCCAGCACTCGGCAAGGGACTAGCGGCTACGAGCAGTACTTC	CASTRQGTSGYEQYF
many	TRBV7-2	TRBD2	TRBJ2-5	TGTGCCAGCAGGGCTACTAGCGGGAGGGGGGAGACCCAGTACTTC	CASRATSGRGETQYF
-	TRBV29-1	-	TRBJ2-3	TGCAGCGTTGAAGATCTGGATACGCAGTATTTT	CSVEDLDTQYF
few	TRBV13	-	TRBJ2-5	TGTGCCAGCAGCCAAAGTGGACACCCGACCCAGTACTTC	CASSQSGHPTQYF
many	TRBV20-1	-	TRBJ1-1	TGCAGTGTAGGCAGGAACACTGAAGCTTTCTTT	CSVGRNTEAFF
-	TRBV7-2	-	TRBJ1-2	TGTGCCAGCAGCGCCGGACAGTTCCCCGGCTACACCTTC	CASSAGQFPGYTF
-	TRBV20-1	-	TRBJ2-3	TGCAGTCCTTCGGGGGGCAAAGATACGCAGTATTTT	CSPSGGKDTQYF
-	TRBV7-9	-	TRBJ1-6	TGTGCCAGCAGCCCAAGCGGGGGGCGCAGGAATTCACCCCTCCACTTT	CASSPSGGRRNSPLHF
-	TRBV15	TRBD2	TRBJ2-3	TGTGCCACCAGCAGGACTAGCGGGAGGCGAAGCACAGATACGCAGTATTTT	CATSRTSGRRSTDTQYF
many	TRBV11-2	-	TRBJ1-1	TGTGCCAGCAGCTTAGATGGACGTCTGAACACTGAAGCTTTCTTT	CASSLDGRLNTEAFF
medium-sized	TRBV6-5	TRBD2	TRBJ2-3	TGTGCCAGCAGTACCGGGACTAGCGGTTCGGGCACAGATACGCAGTATTTT	CASSTGTSGSGTDTQYF
many	TRBV3-1	TRBD2	TRBJ2-1	TGTGCCAGCAGCCAAGATCGGGGGACTATAAATGAGCAGTTCTTC	CASSQDRGTINEQFF
many	TRBV12-3/TRBV12-4	-	TRBJ2-1	TGTGCCAGCAGCCAACCCTGGGGGACCTACAATGAGCAGTTCTTC	CASSQPWGTYNEQFF
-	TRBV7-3	TRBD1	TRBJ1-1	TGTGCCAGCAGCCGGACAGGGAGCACTGAAGCTTTCTTT	CASSRTGSTEAFF
medium-sized	TRBV3-1	-	TRBJ1-1	TGTGCCAGTACAGGGTGGGGGGGCACTGAAGCTTTCTTT	CASTGWGGTEAFF